These 19 T cell receptor beta chains originate from one sample sequenced in a study of T cell clones after liver transplantation. The data were produced by immunoSEQ multiplex PCR, yet TCRdb's version contains in-frame clones alone and is incomplete. This sample carries roughly 97,000 clones, 82% of them seen once, and the ten largest clones take 0.99%. The sequences come from CD4+ T cells from blood, collected before liver transplant. The receptors here all came from a human donor who received a liver transplant.

The chain combines TRBV14 with TRBJ2-6; 7 bases map to TRBD1. CDR3 length equals 18 residues. The germline CDR1 and CDR2 sequences are SGHDN and FVKESK. With 4 bases clipped from V and 0 bases from J, the junction kept 9 bases outside the gene matches. This CDR3 reads CASSLGTAAISGANVLTF. The DNA of the CDR3 is TGTGCCAGCAGCCTCGGGACAGCAGCTATCTCTGGGGCCAACGTCCTGACTTTC.

Only a few counts were recorded for this clone. J is TRBJ1-5 and V is TRBV7-2; 7 nucleotides align to TRBD1. The CDR3 runs to 17 residues. V dropped 3 bases and J dropped 4; count of bases not matched to a gene: 12. In germline, CDR1 is SGHTA, CDR2 FQGNSA. The CDR3 nucleotides read TGTGCCAGCAGCTTCTACCGTGACAGGGATTATAATCAGCCCCAGCATTTT. It encodes CASSFYRDRDYNQPQHF. Using reference TRBV7-2 and TRBJ1-5 for the parts outside the CDR3, the full variable domain is GAGVSQSPSNKVTEKGKDVELRCDPISGHTALYWYRQSLGQGLEFLIYFQGNSAPDKSGLPSDRFSAERTGGSVSTLTIQRTQQEDSAVYLCASSFYRDRDYNQPQHFGDGTRLSIL.

This clone was counted only a few times. This chain connects TRBV7-8 to TRBJ2-3; maybe TRBD2 (6 bases). V was shortened by 1 base and J by 1 base, with 9 bases between the two germline ends. Germline CDR1 is SGHVS and CDR2 is FQNEAQ. CDR3 length equals 15 residues. CDR3 bases: TGTGCCAGCAGCTTAGACGGGAGTGGCACAGATACGCAGTATTTT. Its protein is CASSLDGSGTDTQYF.

This clone was detected only once. The V call is TRBV19, the J call TRBJ1-6; possibly TRBD1 for D (6 bases). There are 14 residues in the CDR3. Trimming took off 11 bases at V and 7 bases at J, with 18 bases between the two ends. CDR1 and CDR2 (germline): LNHDA, SQIVND (reference sequence). CDR3 nucleotides: TGTGCCTCCCATTTAGGGGGGGGAAATTCACCCCTCCACTTT. It is translated as CASHLGGGNSPLHF.

The chain recombines TRBV5-1 with TRBJ2-7; 8 nucleotides match TRBD2. The CDR3 has 16 amino acids. V was pared by 4 bases and J by 1 base, with 10 bases of the junction left unmatched. CDR1 SGHRS and CDR2 YFSETQ come from the germline V gene. CDR3 sequence reads: CASSRGGSGVSYEQYF. The CDR3 nucleotides read TGCGCCAGCAGCCGCGGGGGGAGCGGGGTTTCCTACGAGCAGTACTTC.

V gene TRBV9 combines with J gene TRBJ1-6, with D possibly TRBD1 on 5 matching bases. CDR3 length equals 16 residues. Trimming cost V 0 bases and J 7 bases, with 14 bases left between them. CDR1 is SGDLS, CDR2 YYNGEE, per germline. This chain's CDR3 is CASSVGGQGFNSPLHF. CDR3 bases: TGTGCCAGCAGCGTAGGGGGTCAGGGTTTCAATTCACCCCTCCACTTT.

The gene calls are TRBV29-1 and TRBJ1-4; 7 positions agree with TRBD1. J lost 5 bases, V lost 5 bases, and 8 bases had no gene match. CDR1 SQVTM and CDR2 ANQGSEA come from the germline V gene. The CDR3 is 14 amino acids. The CDR3 region is CSVFRQGGNEKLFF. CDR3 nucleotide sequence: TGCAGCGTTTTCCGCCAGGGGGGGAATGAAAAACTGTTTTTT. The complete variable domain, with remaining parts taken from reference TRBV29-1 and TRBJ1-4, reads SAVISQKPSRDICQRGTSLTIQCQVDSQVTMMFWYRQQPGQSLTLIATANQGSEATYESGFVIDKFPISRPNLTFSTLTVSNMSPEDSSIYLCSVFRQGGNEKLFFGSGTQLSVL.

This chain connects TRBV6-4 to TRBJ2-3, with D unresolved. The CDR3 loop spans 13 amino acids. The V end was cut by 6 bases, the J end by 2 bases, with 9 bases between. Germline V gene sequence: CDR1 MRHNA, CDR2 SNTAGT. The CDR3 loop is CASSQTFTDTQYF. The CDR3 DNA sequence: TGTGCCAGCAGCCAGACATTCACAGATACGCAGTATTTT.

About this clone itself: The sample has other DNA sequences that encode this CDR3 too. The rearrangement joins TRBV6-5 to TRBJ2-7, with 9 bases that match TRBD2. There are 16 residues in the CDR3. V trimming: 0 bases; J trimming: 4 bases; junction bases outside the gene matches: 7. Germline lookup yields CDR1 MNHEY and CDR2 SVGAGI. The CDR3 nucleotides are TGTGCCAGCAGTTACTCCCTAGCGGGGAGCTCTTACGAGCAGTACTTC. It codes for CASSYSLAGSSYEQYF.

The V and J genes are TRBV6-6 and TRBJ1-5; D is undetermined. V dropped 2 bases and J dropped 4 bases, with 9 bases sitting between them. Germline CDR1 is MNHNY and CDR2 is SVGAGI (reference sequence). The CDR3 has 14 residues. The CDR3 coding sequence is TGTGCCAGCAGTTACATGACGGGGAATCAGCCCCAGCATTTT. As protein: CASSYMTGNQPQHF.

The rearrangement links TRBV5-4 to TRBJ2-3; D gene unclear. CDR1 SGHNT and CDR2 YYREEE come from the germline V gene (reference sequence). The CDR3 contains 14 residues. Trimming stripped 0 bases from V and 4 bases from J, with 9 bases between. The CDR3 bases are TGTGCCAGCAGCTTGGGAACCGGCGCAGATACGCAGTATTTT. Its protein is CASSLGTGADTQYF. Using reference TRBV5-4 and TRBJ2-3 for the parts outside the CDR3, the full variable domain is ETGVTQSPTHLIKTRGQQVTLRCSSQSGHNTVSWYQQALGQGPQFIFQYYREEENGRGNFPPRFSGLQFPNYSSELNVNALELDDSALYLCASSLGTGADTQYFGPGTRLTVL.

V usage is TRBV28 and J usage is TRBJ1-4; TRBD1 is a possible D gene (5 bases). Per germline, CDR1 MDHEN and CDR2 SYDVKM. This CDR3 has 15 amino acids. The ends were cut back, 7 bases at V and 2 bases at J, with 14 bases in the middle. CDR3 bases: TGTGCCAGCAACCCGGGGAGGGGCACTAATGAAAAACTGTTTTTT. Amino acids: CASNPGRGTNEKLFF. The complete variable domain, with remaining parts taken from reference TRBV28 and TRBJ1-4, reads DVKVTQSSRYLVKRTGEKVFLECVQDMDHENMFWYRQDPGLGLRLIYFSYDVKMKEKGDIPEGYSVSREKKERFSLILESASTNQTSMYLCASNPGRGTNEKLFFGSGTQLSVL.

This chain joins TRBV7-6 and TRBJ2-1, with D perhaps TRBD2 (5 bases). The CDR3 is 15 amino acids. Germline CDR1 reads SGHVS; CDR2 reads FNYEAQ. Trimming took off 4 bases at V and 1 base at J, with 11 bases between the two ends. CDR3 amino acids: CASSSPRGSYNEQFF. CDR3 nucleotide sequence: TGTGCCAGCAGCTCCCCCCGGGGTTCCTACAATGAGCAGTTCTTC. Based on the CDR3 plus reference TRBV7-6 and TRBJ2-1, the full variable domain is GAGVSQSPRYKVTKRGQDVALRCDPISGHVSLYWYRQALGQGPEFLTYFNYEAQQDKSGLPNDRFSAERPEGSISTLTIQRTEQRDSAMYRCASSSPRGSYNEQFFGPGTRLTVL.

The chain has TRBV6-4 and TRBJ1-1; D is possibly TRBD1 (6 bases). Germline values: CDR1 MRHNA, CDR2 SNTAGT. The CDR3 covers 14 residues. Trimming removed 3 bases from V and 0 bases from J, with 8 bases in between. CDR3 sequence (DNA): TGTGCCAGCAGTGAAGGGGGAGTGAACACTGAAGCTTTCTTT. Amino acids: CASSEGGVNTEAFF.

The chain is built from TRBV10-3 and TRBJ2-5; D not resolved. V was shortened by 10 bases and J by 1 base, with 10 bases between the two germline ends. CDR1 and CDR2 (germline): ENHRY, SYGVKD. The CDR3 covers 12 residues. The CDR3 here is CATRHLQETQYF. The CDR3 nucleotides read TGTGCCACCAGACACCTCCAAGAGACCCAGTACTTC.

This chain connects TRBV5-1 to TRBJ2-5; D remains ambiguous. The CDR3 consists of 14 residues. Per the germline V gene, CDR1 is SGHRS and CDR2 is YFSETQ. Trimming left V 0 bases short and J 1 base short, with 7 bases between. The CDR3 sequence is CASSLVGAQETQYF. CDR3 DNA sequence: TGCGCCAGCAGCTTGGTAGGAGCCCAAGAGACCCAGTACTTC.

V and J are TRBV7-2 and TRBJ2-1; TRBD2 matches 10 bases. The CDR3 runs to 16 residues. V lost 6 bases, J lost 3 bases, and 8 bases stayed unmatched. Germline V gene data show CDR1 as SGHTA and CDR2 as FQGNSA. CDR3 region: CASRQGLAEVYNEQFF. The DNA of the CDR3 is TGTGCCAGCAGGCAAGGACTAGCGGAAGTCTACAATGAGCAGTTCTTC. Combining the CDR3 with reference TRBV7-2 and TRBJ2-1 gives the whole variable domain GAGVSQSPSNKVTEKGKDVELRCDPISGHTALYWYRQSLGQGLEFLIYFQGNSAPDKSGLPSDRFSAERTGGSVSTLTIQRTQQEDSAVYLCASRQGLAEVYNEQFFGPGTRLTVL.

The chain employs TRBV5-1 and TRBJ2-7; unclear D gene. CDR1 and CDR2 from the germline V gene are SGHRS and YFSETQ. This CDR3 has 15 residues. Trimming removed 1 base at V and 3 bases at J, with 14 bases between. Here the CDR3 DNA reads TGCGCCAGCAGCTTGTTCCCCCGTTGCAACTACGAGCAGTACTTC. Translating gives CASSLFPRCNYEQYF.

This clone was seen only once. The chain couples TRBV29-1 to TRBJ2-7; TRBD1 aligns across 7 bases. The CDR3 consists of 14 residues. CDR1 is SQVTM and CDR2 is ANQGSEA in the germline V gene. J gave up 2 bases and V 4 bases, and 8 bases lay outside the gene matches. The CDR3 is CSVVKTGIPYEQYF. In nucleotides, the CDR3 is TGCAGCGTTGTAAAGACAGGGATCCCCTACGAGCAGTACTTC.